Reported below is one TCR beta chain. Its cognate antigen is unknown. This entry belongs to a study of TIL therapy for anti-PD-1-resistant metastatic lung cancer. General study points: Many TIL product clones were absent from baseline tumor, suggesting clonal contraction.

The immunoSEQ assay was v3. The repertoire was sequenced with immunoSEQ multiplex PCR; TCRdb's copy has only in-frame clones and lacks some. The table has 95,000 or so clones, about 71% seen once; the top ten hold approximately 10%. Time point denoted: pre-treatment sample, taken before nivolumab and TIL therapy. Most excised metastases sampled were pleural nodules or supraclavicular lymph nodes. Stage 4 NSCLC adults joined between October 2017 and 2020. The origin of this receptor is a person aged 25 to 80 with non-small cell lung cancer. The source was tumor tissue, collected at baseline.

The chain's CDR3 is CASRSNGNSPLHF. The DNA of the CDR3 is TGTGCCAGCAGGTCGAATGGTAATTCACCCCTCCACTTT. The genes are TRBV28 and TRBJ1-6, with D uncertain. The CDR3 has 13 amino acids. The germline CDR1 and CDR2 sequences are MDHEN and SYDVKM. Trimming stripped 6 bases from V and 6 bases from J, with 9 bases between.